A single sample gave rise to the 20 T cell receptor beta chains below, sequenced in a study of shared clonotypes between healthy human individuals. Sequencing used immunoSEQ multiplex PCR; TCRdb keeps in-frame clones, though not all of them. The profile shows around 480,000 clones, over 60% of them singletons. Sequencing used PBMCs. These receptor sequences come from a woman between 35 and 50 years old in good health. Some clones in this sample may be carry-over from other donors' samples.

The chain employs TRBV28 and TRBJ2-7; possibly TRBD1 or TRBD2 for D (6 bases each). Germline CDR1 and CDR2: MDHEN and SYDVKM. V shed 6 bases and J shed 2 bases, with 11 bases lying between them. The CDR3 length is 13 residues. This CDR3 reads CASREGVPYEQYF. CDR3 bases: TGTGCCAGCAGGGAGGGGGTCCCCTACGAGCAGTACTTC.

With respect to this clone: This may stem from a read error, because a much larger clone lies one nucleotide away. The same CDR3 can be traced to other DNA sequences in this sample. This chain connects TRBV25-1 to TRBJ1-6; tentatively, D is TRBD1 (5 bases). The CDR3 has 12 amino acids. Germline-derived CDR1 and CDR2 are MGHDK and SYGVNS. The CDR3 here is CASRDIDSPLHF. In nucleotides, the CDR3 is TGTGCCAGCAGGGACATAGATTCACCCCTCCACTTC.

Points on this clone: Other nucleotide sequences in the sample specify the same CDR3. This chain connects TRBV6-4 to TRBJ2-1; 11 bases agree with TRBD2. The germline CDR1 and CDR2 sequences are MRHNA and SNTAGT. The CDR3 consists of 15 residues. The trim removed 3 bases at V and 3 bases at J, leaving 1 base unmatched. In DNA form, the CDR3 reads TGTGCCAGCAGTGAAACTAGCGGGAGCTACAATGAGCAGTTCTTC. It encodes CASSETSGSYNEQFF.

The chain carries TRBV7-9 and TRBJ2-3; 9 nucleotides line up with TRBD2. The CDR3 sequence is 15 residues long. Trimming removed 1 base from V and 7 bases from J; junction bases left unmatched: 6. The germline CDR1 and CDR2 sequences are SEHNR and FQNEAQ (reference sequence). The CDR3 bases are TGTGCCAGCAGCTTAGTCCTAGCGGGGCTCAATACGCAGTATTTT. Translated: CASSLVLAGLNTQYF.

DNA for the CDR3: TGTGCCACTAGCGGGAGGGGTACAGATACGCAGTATTTT. This sequence encodes CATSGRGTDTQYF. The chain has TRBV10-3 and TRBJ2-3; 12 positions agree with TRBD2. Germline CDR1 reads ENHRY; CDR2 reads SYGVKD. The J segment lost 3 bases and the V segment lost 10 bases, leaving 2 bases of the junction unmatched. The CDR3 spans 13 residues.

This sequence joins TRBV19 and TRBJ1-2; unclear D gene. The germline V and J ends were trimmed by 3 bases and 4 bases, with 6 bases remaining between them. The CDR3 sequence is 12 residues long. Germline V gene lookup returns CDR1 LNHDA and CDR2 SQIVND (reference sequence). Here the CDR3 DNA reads TGTGCCAGTAGTATCTCGAGCTATGGCTACACCTTC. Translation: CASSISSYGYTF.

In DNA, the CDR3 is TGTGCCAGCAGTGAGAGGAGCGGGAGTGGGCAAGAGACCCAGTACTTC. It codes for CASSERSGSGQETQYF. The chain combines TRBV6-4 with TRBJ2-5, with TRBD2 matching over 8 bases. Trimming took 3 bases from V and 2 from J; bases not matched to a gene: 8. This CDR3 has 16 amino acids. Germline V lookup: CDR1 MRHNA, CDR2 SNTAGT.

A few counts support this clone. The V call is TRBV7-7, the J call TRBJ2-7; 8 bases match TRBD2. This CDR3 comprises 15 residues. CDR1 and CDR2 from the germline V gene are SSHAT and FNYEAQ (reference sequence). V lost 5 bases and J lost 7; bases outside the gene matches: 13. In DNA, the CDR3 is TGTGCCAGCAGCCCTTTGTCCGGGAGGGCCGGAGAGCAGTACTTC. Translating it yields CASSPLSGRAGEQYF. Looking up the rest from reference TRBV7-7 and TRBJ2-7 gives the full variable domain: GAGVSQSPRYKVTKRGQDVTLRCDPISSHATLYWYQQALGQGPEFLTYFNYEAQPDKSGLPSDRFSAERPEGSISTLTIQRTEQRDSAMYRCASSPLSGRAGEQYFGPGTRLTVT.

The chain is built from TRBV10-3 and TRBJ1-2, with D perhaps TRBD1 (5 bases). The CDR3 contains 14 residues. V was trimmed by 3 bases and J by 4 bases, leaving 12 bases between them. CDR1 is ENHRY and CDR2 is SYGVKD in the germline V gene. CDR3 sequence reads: CAISEGTRSYGYTF. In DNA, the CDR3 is TGTGCCATCAGTGAAGGGACGAGGAGCTATGGCTACACCTTC.

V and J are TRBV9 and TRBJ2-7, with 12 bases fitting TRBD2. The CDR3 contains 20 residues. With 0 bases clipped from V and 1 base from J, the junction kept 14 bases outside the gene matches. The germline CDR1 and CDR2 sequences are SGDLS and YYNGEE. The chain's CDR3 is CASSVAKTSGSLVQSYEQYF. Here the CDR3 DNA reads TGTGCCAGCAGCGTAGCGAAGACTAGCGGGAGTCTAGTGCAGTCCTACGAGCAGTACTTC.

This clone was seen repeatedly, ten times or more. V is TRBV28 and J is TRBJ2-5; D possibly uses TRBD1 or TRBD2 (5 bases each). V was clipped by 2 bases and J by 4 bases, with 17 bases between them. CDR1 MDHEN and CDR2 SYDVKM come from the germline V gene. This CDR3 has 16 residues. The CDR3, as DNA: TGTGCCAGCAGTTTAGGGGCAGGGAGAAGGCGAGAGACCCAGTACTTC. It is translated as CASSLGAGRRRETQYF.

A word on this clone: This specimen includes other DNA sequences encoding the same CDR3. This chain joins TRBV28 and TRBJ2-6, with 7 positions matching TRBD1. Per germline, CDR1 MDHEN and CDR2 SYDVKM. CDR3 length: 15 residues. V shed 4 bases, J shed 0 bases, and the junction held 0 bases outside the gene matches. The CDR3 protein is CASSSGGSGANVLTF. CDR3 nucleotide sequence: TGTGCCAGCAGTTCAGGGGGCTCTGGGGCCAACGTCCTGACTTTC.

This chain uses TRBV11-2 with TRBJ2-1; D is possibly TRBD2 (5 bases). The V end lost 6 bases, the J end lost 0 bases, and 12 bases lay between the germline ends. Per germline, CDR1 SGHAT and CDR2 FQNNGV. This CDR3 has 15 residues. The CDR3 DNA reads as TGTGCCAGCAGGAGGACGGGGAGCTCCTACAATGAGCAGTTCTTC. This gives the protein CASRRTGSSYNEQFF.

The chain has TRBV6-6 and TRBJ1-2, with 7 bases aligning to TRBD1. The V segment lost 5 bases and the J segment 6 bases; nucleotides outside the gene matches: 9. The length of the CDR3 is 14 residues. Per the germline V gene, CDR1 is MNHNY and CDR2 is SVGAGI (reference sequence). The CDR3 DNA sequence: TGTGCCAGCAGTCCCGACAGGGACGTGCATGGCTACACCTTC. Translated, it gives CASSPDRDVHGYTF.

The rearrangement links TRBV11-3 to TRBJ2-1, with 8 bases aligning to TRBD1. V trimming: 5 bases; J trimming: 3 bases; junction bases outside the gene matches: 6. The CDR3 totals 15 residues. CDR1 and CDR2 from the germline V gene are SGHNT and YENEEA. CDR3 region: CASSPRQGSYNEQFF. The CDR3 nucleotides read TGTGCCAGCAGCCCCCGACAGGGGAGCTACAATGAGCAGTTCTTC. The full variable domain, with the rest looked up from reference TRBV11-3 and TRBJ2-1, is EAGVVQSPRYKIIEKKQPVAFWCNPISGHNTLYWYLQNLGQGPELLIRYENEEAVDDSQLPKDRFSAERLKGVDSTLKIQPAELGDSAVYLCASSPRQGSYNEQFFGPGTRLTVL.

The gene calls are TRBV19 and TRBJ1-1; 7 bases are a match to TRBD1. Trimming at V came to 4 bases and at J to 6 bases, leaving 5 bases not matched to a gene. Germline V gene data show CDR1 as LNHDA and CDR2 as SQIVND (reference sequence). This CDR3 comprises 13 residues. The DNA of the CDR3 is TGTGCCAGTAGTACAACCGGACAGGCTGAAGCTTTCTTT. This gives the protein CASSTTGQAEAFF.

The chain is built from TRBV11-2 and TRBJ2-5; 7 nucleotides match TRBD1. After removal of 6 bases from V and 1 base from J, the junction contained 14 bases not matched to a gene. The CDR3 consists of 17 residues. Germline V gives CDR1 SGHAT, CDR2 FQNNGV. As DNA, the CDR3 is TGTGCCAGCAGGAAGGGGACCGGGACAGTACGCCAAGAGACCCAGTACTTC. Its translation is CASRKGTGTVRQETQYF.

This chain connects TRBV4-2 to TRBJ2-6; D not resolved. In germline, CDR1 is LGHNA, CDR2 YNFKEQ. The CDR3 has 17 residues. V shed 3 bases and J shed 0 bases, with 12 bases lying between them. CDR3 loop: CASSHVHVDSGANVLTF. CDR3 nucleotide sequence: TGTGCCAGCAGCCATGTACACGTAGACTCTGGGGCCAACGTCCTGACTTTC.

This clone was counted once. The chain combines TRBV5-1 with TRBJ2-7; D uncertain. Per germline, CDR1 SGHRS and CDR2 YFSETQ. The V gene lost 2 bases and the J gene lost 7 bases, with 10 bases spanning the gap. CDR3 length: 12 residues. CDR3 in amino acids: CASSLDVGEQYF. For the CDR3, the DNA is TGCGCCAGCAGCTTAGATGTTGGTGAGCAGTACTTC.

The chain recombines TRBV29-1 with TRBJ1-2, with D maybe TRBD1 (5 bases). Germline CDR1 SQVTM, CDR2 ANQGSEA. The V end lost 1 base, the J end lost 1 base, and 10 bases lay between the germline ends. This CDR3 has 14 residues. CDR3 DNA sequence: TGCAGCGTTGAAGTTACAGGCGTTAACTATGGCTACACCTTC. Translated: CSVEVTGVNYGYTF.